This note documents a single T cell receptor beta chain sequence. One end of the junction is discordant with germline, which a read error may explain. CDR3 length equals 13 residues. In germline, CDR1 is ENHRY, CDR2 SYGVKD. The data are from a study of blood T cell repertoires in COVID-19. TCRdb's table, derived via immunoSEQ multiplex PCR, lists solely in-frame clones and lacks some. The sample shows 250,000 or so clones, about 82% of them seen only once. This clonotype was obtained from a woman in her forties or fifties who had recovered from COVID-19. The rearrangement uses TRBV10-3 and TRBJ2-7; TRBD1 agrees at 8 bases. Sequenced input: PBMCs or T cells enriched from blood (not recorded which). Written as DNA, the CDR3 is TGTGCCATCTGTGACAGGGGAATCGACGAGCAGTACTTC. This encodes CAICDRGIDEQYF.